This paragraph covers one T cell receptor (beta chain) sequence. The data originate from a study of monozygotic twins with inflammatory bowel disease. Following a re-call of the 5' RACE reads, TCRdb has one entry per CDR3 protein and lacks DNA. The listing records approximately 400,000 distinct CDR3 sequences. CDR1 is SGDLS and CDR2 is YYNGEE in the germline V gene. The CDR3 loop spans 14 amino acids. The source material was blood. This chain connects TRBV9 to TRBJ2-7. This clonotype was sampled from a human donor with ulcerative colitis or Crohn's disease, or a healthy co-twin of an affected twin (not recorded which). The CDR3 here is CASSPRWQVNEQYF. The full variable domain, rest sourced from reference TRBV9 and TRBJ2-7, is DSGVTQTPKHLITATGQRVTLRCSPRSGDLSVYWYQQSLDQGLQFLIQYYNGEERAKGNILERFSAQQFPDLHSELNLSSLELGDSALYFCASSPRWQVNEQYFGPGTRLTVT.